These 20 T cell receptor beta chains were sequenced from one sample in a study of beta chain features in type 1 diabetes. Sequencing targeted expressed TCRB transcripts, as all isolated RNA had been reverse transcribed. Method: immunoSEQ multiplex PCR; TCRdb's copy keeps in-frame clones and lacks some. Of roughly 300,000 clones listed, 8% were seen once; the top ten hold 0.44%. The sample consisted of central memory CD4+ T cells from blood. The receptors here all came from a woman aged 18 to 35 in good health.

The V and J genes are TRBV28 and TRBJ1-5, with TRBD1 as a possible D gene (6 bases). V lost 5 bases to trimming and J lost 7 bases, with 9 bases between them. Germline CDR1 reads MDHEN; CDR2 reads SYDVKM. There are 12 residues in the CDR3. CDR3 DNA: TGTGCCAGCAGTCACAGGGCCCAGCCCCAGCATTTT. Translated: CASSHRAQPQHF. The whole variable domain, filled in from reference TRBV28 and TRBJ1-5, reads DVKVTQSSRYLVKRTGEKVFLECVQDMDHENMFWYRQDPGLGLRLIYFSYDVKMKEKGDIPEGYSVSREKKERFSLILESASTNQTSMYLCASSHRAQPQHFGDGTRLSIL.

This clone was seen more than once but under ten times. The chain is built from TRBV7-9 and TRBJ1-5, with D unresolved. The CDR3 covers 13 residues. Looked up from germline, CDR1 is SEHNR and CDR2 is FQNEAQ (reference sequence). With 2 bases removed from V and 15 bases from J, the gap between germline ends came to 17 bases. The CDR3 coding sequence is TGTGCCAGCAGCTTATCCGCGGATTTACCCTTGCATTTT. It yields the protein CASSLSADLPLHF.

This clone appeared a few times. This chain uses TRBV4-3 with TRBJ2-2; 13 nucleotides align to TRBD2. Germline assignment: CDR1 LGHNA and CDR2 YSLEER. The CDR3 loop spans 18 amino acids. V lost 2 bases and J lost 6; bases outside the gene matches: 9. Here the CDR3 DNA reads TGCGCCAGCAGCCAACGAGGACTAGCGGGAGTAACTGCCGGGGAGCTGTTTTTT. This translates into CASSQRGLAGVTAGELFF.

This clone was counted between two and nine times. The chain uses TRBV7-2 and TRBJ2-3; D is ambiguous. V was shortened by 8 bases and J by 0 bases, with 12 bases between the two germline ends. CDR1 and CDR2 from the germline V gene are SGHTA and FQGNSA. The CDR3 has 14 residues. The CDR3 loop is CASSQTRSTDTQYF. CDR3 nucleotide sequence: TGTGCCAGCTCCCAAACACGAAGCACAGATACGCAGTATTTT.

A few counts support this clone. The chain couples TRBV4-2 to TRBJ1-2; 9 nucleotides align to TRBD1. This CDR3 is built from 15 residues. After removal of 1 base from V and 3 bases from J, the junction contained 3 bases not matched to a gene. The germline V gene encodes CDR1 LGHNA and CDR2 YNFKEQ. The DNA of the CDR3 is TGTGCCAGCAGCCAAGGGGACAGGGTGTACTATGGCTACACCTTC. The encoded protein is CASSQGDRVYYGYTF.

This clone was counted a few times. The same CDR3 also results from other DNA sequences found in this sample. This chain uses TRBV5-1 with TRBJ2-1, with D uncertain. CDR3 length: 11 residues. V was pared by 2 bases and J by 7 bases, with 4 bases between. Germline V gives CDR1 SGHRS, CDR2 YFSETQ. CDR3 amino acids: CASSLRNEQFF. The CDR3 DNA reads as TGCGCCAGCAGCTTAAGAAATGAGCAGTTCTTC.

A word on this clone: In the same sample, other DNA sequences code for this CDR3. V and J are TRBV4-3 and TRBJ2-7, with TRBD2 matching 12 bases. V lost 1 base and J lost 3; bases outside the gene matches: 1. Germline V gene sequence: CDR1 LGHNA, CDR2 YSLEER. This CDR3 has 15 residues. The CDR3 coding sequence is TGCGCCAGCAGCCAAGCACTAGCGGGGGGCTACGAGCAGTACTTC. Protein: CASSQALAGGYEQYF.

The V gene is TRBV28, the J gene TRBJ1-4; D not resolved. Germline V gives CDR1 MDHEN, CDR2 SYDVKM. This CDR3 is 15 amino acids long. V lost 3 bases and J lost 4, with 12 bases in between. The CDR3 loop reads CASSFSGGFNEKLFF. CDR3 in DNA: TGTGCCAGCAGTTTTTCGGGAGGATTTAATGAAAAACTGTTTTTT.

This clone has a handful of counts. The rearrangement uses TRBV11-2 and TRBJ2-2; TRBD2 matches 10 bases. The CDR3 length is 18 residues. The J segment lost 3 bases and the V segment lost 4 bases, leaving 11 bases of the junction unmatched. Germline CDR1 and CDR2: SGHAT and FQNNGV. The chain's CDR3 is CASSSFSSGRLYTGELFF. The CDR3 DNA sequence: TGTGCCAGCAGCTCCTTTAGTAGCGGGAGGCTTTACACCGGGGAGCTGTTTTTT.

The V and J genes are TRBV6-4 and TRBJ1-1; 9 bases fit TRBD1. The trim removed 5 bases at V and 0 bases at J, leaving 4 bases unmatched. Germline CDR1 MRHNA, CDR2 SNTAGT. The CDR3 covers 15 residues. The DNA for the CDR3 is TGTGCCAGCAGTCGGACAGGGGCAATGAACACTGAAGCTTTCTTT. Its protein product is CASSRTGAMNTEAFF.

This clone was observed many times. At one end the junction does not follow the germline gene, possibly because of a read error. The chain uses TRBV7-2 and TRBJ2-3, with D uncertain. CDR1 SGHTA and CDR2 FQGNSA come from the germline V gene. The CDR3 totals 15 residues. CDR3 loop: CASSVAATSTDTQYF. The CDR3 DNA reads TGTGCCAGCAGCGTAGCCGCTACTAGCACAGATACGCAGTATTTT.

The V call is TRBV18, the J call TRBJ1-1, with TRBD1 as a possible D gene (6 bases). The CDR3 extends over 14 amino acids. V dropped 6 bases and J dropped 0 bases, with 11 bases sitting between them. Germline assignment: CDR1 KGHSH and CDR2 LQKENI. The chain's CDR3 is CASSGGAMNTEAFF. CDR3 nucleotides: TGTGCCAGCTCCGGGGGCGCGATGAACACTGAAGCTTTCTTT.

The genes are TRBV10-3 and TRBJ1-3; D unclear. Germline-derived CDR1 and CDR2 are ENHRY and SYGVKD. The CDR3 has 11 amino acids. V was pared by 8 bases and J by 6 bases, with 8 bases between. The CDR3 region is CAILRENTIYF. The DNA for the CDR3 is TGTGCCATCTTGAGAGAAAACACCATATATTTT.

V usage is TRBV5-1 and J usage is TRBJ2-6; 9 bases are a match to TRBD1. CDR1 and CDR2 from the germline V gene are SGHRS and YFSETQ. J was trimmed by 0 bases and V by 3 bases; bases with no gene match: 4. This CDR3 has 17 amino acids. CDR3 bases: TGCGCCAGCAGCTCCGGGACAGGGAACTCTGGGGCCAACGTCCTGACTTTC. It is translated as CASSSGTGNSGANVLTF.

The table lists this clone with a few counts. J is TRBJ2-1 and V is TRBV7-2; D may be TRBD1 (6 bases). In germline, CDR1 is SGHTA, CDR2 FQGNSA. V lost 4 bases, J lost 5 bases, and 21 bases lay in between. The CDR3 sequence is 17 residues long. The CDR3 loop reads CASSSQRRTAINNEQFF. The CDR3 coding sequence is TGTGCCAGCAGCTCTCAAAGGAGGACAGCCATTAACAATGAGCAGTTCTTC.

This clone was recorded a few times. The chain links TRBV27 to TRBJ2-2, with D possibly matching TRBD2 (6 bases). V was shortened by 8 bases and J by 6 bases, with 13 bases between the two germline ends. CDR1 and CDR2 from the germline V gene are MNHEY and SMNVEV (reference sequence). The length of the CDR3 is 13 residues. This CDR3 reads CASPMGGPGELFF. The CDR3 DNA reads TGTGCCAGCCCGATGGGGGGTCCCGGGGAGCTGTTTTTT.

Only a few counts were recorded for this clone. V usage is TRBV19 and J usage is TRBJ2-1, with 7 bases lining up with TRBD1. Germline CDR1 and CDR2: LNHDA and SQIVND (reference sequence). The ends lost 5 bases at V and 5 bases at J; junction bases unmatched: 9. The CDR3 totals 15 residues. CDR3 protein: CASSSQKTGNNEQFF. The CDR3 coding sequence is TGTGCCAGTAGTTCCCAAAAGACAGGGAACAATGAGCAGTTCTTC.

This clone was seen more than once but under ten times. The J gene is TRBJ2-1, the V gene TRBV9; 7 positions match TRBD2. With 4 bases clipped from V and 4 bases from J, the junction kept 17 bases outside the gene matches. CDR1 is SGDLS and CDR2 is YYNGEE in the germline V gene. The CDR3 has 18 residues. The CDR3 DNA reads TGTGCCAGCAGCCCCCCCGGAGGGTTCGGGACTACTTACAATGAGCAGTTCTTC. Residues: CASSPPGGFGTTYNEQFF.

The chain combines TRBV29-1 with TRBJ2-7, with D possibly called TRBD1 or TRBD2 (5 bases each). The germline gives CDR1 SQVTM, CDR2 ANQGSEA. V dropped 5 bases and J dropped 2 bases, with 16 bases sitting between them. The CDR3 runs to 14 residues. The DNA for the CDR3 is TGCAGCGTTTCCGTAGGGGAGCCCACCTACGAGCAGTACTTC. This sequence encodes CSVSVGEPTYEQYF.

This clone was seen more than once but under ten times. Other nucleotide sequences from this sample produce the same CDR3. The rearrangement joins TRBV7-2 to TRBJ2-1; D gene ambiguous. Trimming shortened V by 1 base and J by 8 bases, and 12 bases separated the two germline ends. The CDR3 covers 14 residues. Germline CDR1 reads SGHTA; CDR2 reads FQGNSA. CDR3 protein: CASSLGQTGHEQFF. For the CDR3, the DNA is TGTGCCAGCAGCTTAGGGCAAACGGGTCATGAGCAGTTCTTC. Together with reference TRBV7-2 and TRBJ2-1, the CDR3 gives the full variable domain: GAGVSQSPSNKVTEKGKDVELRCDPISGHTALYWYRQSLGQGLEFLIYFQGNSAPDKSGLPSDRFSAERTGGSVSTLTIQRTQQEDSAVYLCASSLGQTGHEQFFGPGTRLTVL.